Included here is one T cell receptor beta chain sequence, with context. The antigen it binds to is not known. Per-nucleotide qualities are absent, and no much larger clonotype sits a single base away. CDR1 and CDR2 are read off the germline V gene (reference sequence) as SEHNR and FQNEAQ. Counted from cysteine to phenylalanine, this CDR3 has 16 amino acids. Only the CDR3 DNA stays, 48 bases, in frame from base 1. The V end loses 0 bases and the J end loses 3 bases, and a stretch of 15 bases separates them. This entry belongs to a study of T cell responses to AZD1222 COVID-19 vaccine (dated by TCRdb to the early 2020s). Regarding the research as a whole: Because spike-specific TCR depth and breadth did not differ between the two schedules, AZD1222 recipients who got a second dose at roughly 4 weeks were pooled with those who got a second dose at roughly 12 weeks. A total of approximately 240 trial participants underwent TCR sequencing, of whom about 200 had received two doses of AZD1222 and roughly 26 had received two doses of the MenACWY control vaccine. Trial participants were enrolled into age subgroups of 18-55, 56-69 and 70-plus years, which contained about 150, 28 and 57 TCR-sequenced participants, respectively.

The CDR3 regions of human TCRbeta chains were analyzed by immunosequencing. As for how the authors treated the data: Repertoire TCRs were matched against a reference library of SARS-CoV-2-specific TCRs generated with the MIRA antigen-specificity platform. Breadth was defined as the fraction of unique TCRs that were SARS-CoV-2-associated, and depth was defined as the fraction of total T cells that were SARS-CoV-2-associated. Using the MIRA data, each spike-specific TCR was mapped to the spike region that the TCR reacts to and placed in a CD4 or CD8 class. Log10-transformed breadth and depth values were compared by one-way ANOVA with Sidak's multiple comparisons tests. TCRdb limited this immuneACCESS table to in-frame rearrangements with V and J called. A share of clones is missing; checked studies link under half to unresolved V genes, and the rest is unexplained. For V, J and clone size, that table is used; D and trimming come from the DNA. In all, the sample holds about 130,000 clones, and 92% of those were seen once. 1.5% to 2% of the sample is in the top ten clones.

The sample's time point label, decoded: baseline before first vaccination. Samples from vaccinated people were obtained from the UK trials COV001 and COV002, which included a single-blind randomized controlled phase 2/3 trial of AZD1222 (ChAdOx1 nCoV-19) in healthy adults. Trial participant PBMC samples were collected at day 0 and day 28 after the second dose for TCRbeta chain sequencing. What the research found in general, with its limitations: Because no day 14 peak-response samples were available, the repertoires could be characterized only after the peak T cell response. Epitopes outside the regions mutated in the B.1.351 and B.1.1.7 variants were reportedly recognized by nearly half of the unique spike-specific TCRs. Conclusions about previously exposed vaccinees are limited, since just a handful of AZD1222 recipients were seropositive for SARS-CoV-2 at baseline. CD4 TCRs associated with the vaccine covered the entire spike protein, and the dominant responses were in regions 160-218 and 743-854. The 56-69-year group was small, and its depth increase did not reach significance, likely because of low power. A significant rise in spike-specific TCR breadth and depth was observed after two AZD1222 doses relative to day 0 and relative to MenACWY recipients. Most participants were white British and females outnumbered males, and the authors suggested that clonal diversity may have been underestimated.

The receptor comes from an adult in good health. The rearrangement combines TRBV7-9 with TRBJ2-7; the D region may be TRBD1 or TRBD2, each matching 6 bases equally. Specimen: peripheral blood, collected on day 0 of AZD1222 vaccination. At the DNA level, the sequence is TGTGCCAGCAGCTTAGCGACGGGGGCGGATAACTACGAGCAGTACTTC. This is translated as CASSLATGADNYEQYF.